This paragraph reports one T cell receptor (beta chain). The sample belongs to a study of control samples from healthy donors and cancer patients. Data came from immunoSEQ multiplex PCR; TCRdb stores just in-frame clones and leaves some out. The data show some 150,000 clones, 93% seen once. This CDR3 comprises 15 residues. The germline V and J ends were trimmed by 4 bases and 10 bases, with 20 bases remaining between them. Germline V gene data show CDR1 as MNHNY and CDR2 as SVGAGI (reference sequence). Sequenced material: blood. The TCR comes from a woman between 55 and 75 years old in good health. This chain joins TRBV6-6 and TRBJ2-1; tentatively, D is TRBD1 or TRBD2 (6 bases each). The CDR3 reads CASSFSGGAVSEQFF. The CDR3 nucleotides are TGTGCCAGCAGTTTTTCCGGGGGCGCGGTTTCGGAGCAGTTCTTC.